The T cell receptor beta chain under discussion was sequenced for a study of shared clonotypes between healthy human individuals. Study-wide results and limits: Naive CD4 clonotype sharing across a few donors was roughly 5%.

This table comes from immunoSEQ multiplex PCR, and its TCRdb copy is limited to in-frame clones, with some not included. The data contain about 1.5 million clones, nearly 99% of them seen just once; the ten biggest clones take up about 0.45%. CDR1 and CDR2 from the germline V gene are SNHLY and FYNNEI. The germline V and J ends were trimmed by 8 bases and 2 bases, with 23 bases remaining between them. The length of the CDR3 is 17 residues. This clone is a singleton in its sample. Antigen unknown. The chain recombines TRBV2 with TRBJ2-3; D could derive from TRBD1 or TRBD2 (5 bases each). Sequenced input: naive CD4+ T cells sorted from blood. This sample's subset: CD45RA+ positively selected. The receptor was derived from a man between 25 and 39 years old in good health. The CDR3 reads CASLDGGGSDFTDTQYF. The CDR3 nucleotides are TGTGCCAGCCTTGATGGGGGTGGCTCCGACTTCACAGATACGCAGTATTTT.